These 22 T cell receptor beta chains were sequenced from one sample in a study of T-cell memory formation after mild COVID-19. TCRdb ran MiXCR on the 5' RACE reads and lists one entry per CDR3 protein. The sample yields around 220,000 distinct CDR3 sequences, around 17% seen once. The sequencing sample was made of PBMCs or a T cell subset sorted from them (not recorded which). These TCRs come from a man younger than 35 who had mild COVID-19 (a few samples of this study predate the infection). Cell type and time point are not known.

This clonotype has only a few counts. The rearrangement uses TRBV18 and TRBJ2-7, with TRBD1 matching over 11 bases. Trimming cost V 2 bases and J 6 bases; bases outside gene matches: 3. Germline CDR1 is KGHSH and CDR2 is LQKENI. This CDR3 has 14 residues. CDR3 sequence (DNA): TGTGCCAGCTCACCAGCCGGGACAGGGGGCGAGCAGTACTTC. It yields the protein CASSPAGTGGEQYF.

This clonotype was found a few times. The V gene is TRBV6-5, the J gene TRBJ1-4; a possible D gene is TRBD1 (6 bases). Trimming shortened V by 6 bases and J by 7 bases, and 18 bases separated the two germline ends. The germline V gene encodes CDR1 MNHEY and CDR2 SVGAGI. CDR3 length equals 15 residues. The CDR3 DNA is TGTGCCAGCAGACCTCTCGCGGGGGCAGGTGAAAAACTGTTTTTT. Encoded protein: CASRPLAGAGEKLFF.

This clonotype came up a few times. V gene TRBV4-2 combines with J gene TRBJ2-5; TRBD1 matches 9 bases. CDR3 size: 14 residues. Germline CDR1 and CDR2: LGHNA and YNFKEQ. Trimming at V came to 6 bases and at J to 1 base, leaving 3 bases not matched to a gene. This CDR3 is CASSGQGRQETQYF. The CDR3 nucleotides are TGTGCCAGCAGTGGACAGGGGCGCCAAGAGACCCAGTACTTC.

The rearrangement uses TRBV5-1 and TRBJ1-6; weak D call: TRBD1 (5 bases). The CDR3 is 16 residues long. The germline V gene encodes CDR1 SGHRS and CDR2 YFSETQ. V was clipped by 4 bases and J by 6 bases, with 17 bases between them. As DNA, the CDR3 is TGCGCCAGCAGCAAAATCTCCGGGACGGTTAATTCACCCCTCCACTTT. It specifies CASSKISGTVNSPLHF.

At least ten counts were recorded for this clonotype. The chain links TRBV11-2 to TRBJ2-3, with D unclear. The V and J ends lost 5 bases and 1 base respectively, with 13 bases between them. The V gene's germline CDR1 is SGHAT and CDR2 FQNNGV. This CDR3 comprises 15 residues. As DNA, the CDR3 is TGTGCCAGCAGCCCTGGGCGGCTAGGCACAGATACGCAGTATTTT. Its translation: CASSPGRLGTDTQYF. The entire variable domain, with the rest obtained from reference TRBV11-2 and TRBJ2-3, is as follows: EAGVAQSPRYKIIEKRQSVAFWCNPISGHATLYWYQQILGQGPKLLIQFQNNGVVDDSQLPKDRFSAERLKGVDSTLKIQPAKLEDSAVYLCASSPGRLGTDTQYFGPGTRLTVL.

There are a few counts of this clonotype. This chain links TRBV20-1 with TRBJ2-3; weak D call: TRBD2 (6 bases). Germline CDR1 is DFQATT and CDR2 is SNEGSKA (reference sequence). V lost 6 bases and J lost 3, with 16 bases in between. This CDR3 region has 14 residues. The CDR3 nucleotides read TGCAGTGCAAATTCGGCGGGATTGACAGATACGCAGTATTTT. Translated, it gives CSANSAGLTDTQYF.

This rearrangement joins TRBV21-1 to TRBJ2-2; the table's D call TRBD2 went unverified against the DNA. TRBV21-1 is termed a pseudogene. The CDR3 extends over 15 amino acids. The CDR3 region has the DNA TGTGCCAGCAGCACGGGCCTTGCGGGGACCGGGGAGCTGTTTTTT. Its translation is CASSTGLAGTGELFF.

This clonotype has just a few counts. The gene calls are TRBV6-5 and TRBJ2-1, with D uncertain. This CDR3 has 17 residues. Trimming took off 0 bases at V and 2 bases at J, with 14 bases between the two ends. Germline V lookup: CDR1 MNHEY, CDR2 SVGAGI. Here the CDR3 reads CASSYSALYNPYNEQFF. The CDR3 coding sequence is TGTGCCAGCAGTTACTCGGCCCTCTATAACCCCTACAATGAGCAGTTCTTC.

The genes are TRBV19 and TRBJ2-7; D gene ambiguous. V lost 5 bases and J lost 5, with 16 bases in between. Per germline, CDR1 LNHDA and CDR2 SQIVND (reference sequence). The CDR3 loop spans 14 amino acids. The chain's CDR3 is CASSPGYNVDEQYF. The DNA for the CDR3 is TGTGCCAGTAGTCCCGGATATAATGTCGACGAGCAGTACTTC. Full variable domain (remainder filled in from reference TRBV19 and TRBJ2-7): DGGITQSPKYLFRKEGQNVTLSCEQNLNHDAMYWYRQDPGQGLRLIYYSQIVNDFQKGDIAEGYSVSREKKESFPLTVTSAQKNPTAFYLCASSPGYNVDEQYFGPGTRLTVT.

To note about this clonotype: A single base separates this from a much larger clone, so it may be a read error. The rearrangement links TRBV5-1 to TRBJ1-1, with 7 bases matching TRBD1. The CDR3 covers 15 residues. Germline loops: CDR1 SGHRS, CDR2 YFSETQ. V gave up 0 bases and J gave up 7 bases; unmatched junction bases: 9. This CDR3 reads CASSLAVAGGGEAFF. The CDR3 DNA follows: TGCGCCAGCAGCTTGGCCGTGGCAGGGGGTGGTGAAGCTTTCTTT.

The table lists this clonotype with a count of one. CDR3 amino acids: CASSDGTGTWHEKLFF. CDR3 nucleotide sequence: TGTGCCAGCAGTGACGGGACAGGGACTTGGCATGAAAAACTGTTTTTT. This chain connects TRBV6-5 to TRBJ1-4, with 9 nucleotides matching TRBD1. Germline values: CDR1 MNHEY, CDR2 SVGAGI. There are 16 residues in the CDR3. Trimming removed 5 bases from V and 6 bases from J; junction bases left unmatched: 10.

The chain combines TRBV4-1 with TRBJ2-1, with D perhaps TRBD2 (5 bases). CDR1 and CDR2 from the germline V gene are MGHRA and YSYEKL. The V and J ends lost 1 base and 4 bases respectively, with 8 bases between them. The CDR3 has 14 residues. The CDR3, as DNA: TGCGCCAGCAGCCAAGGAGGGATTTACAATGAGCAGTTCTTC. Amino acids: CASSQGGIYNEQFF.

The V gene is TRBV4-1, the J gene TRBJ2-3; TRBD1 matches 7 bases. The CDR3 consists of 13 residues. V trimming: 10 bases; J trimming: 1 base; junction bases outside the gene matches: 5. CDR1 and CDR2 (germline): MGHRA, YSYEKL. The CDR3 loop is CAKWGTGTDTQYF. The CDR3 DNA reads TGCGCCAAGTGGGGGACAGGCACAGATACGCAGTATTTT.

The rearrangement joins TRBV5-1 to TRBJ2-2; D uncertain. V was pared by 0 bases and J by 5 bases, with 11 bases between. The CDR3 contains 15 residues. From germline, CDR1 is SGHRS and CDR2 YFSETQ. The CDR3 coding sequence is TGCGCCAGCAGCTTGGGGGCCTTATGGACCGGGGAGCTGTTTTTT. Its translation: CASSLGALWTGELFF.

The V call is TRBV6-5, the J call TRBJ2-6, with D unclear. Trimming stripped 9 bases from V and 0 bases from J, with 9 bases between. This CDR3 is built from 14 residues. Germline-derived CDR1 and CDR2 are MNHEY and SVGAGI. CDR3 sequence reads: CARVHGSGANVLTF. CDR3 in DNA: TGTGCCAGGGTACACGGCTCTGGGGCCAACGTCCTGACTTTC.

The rearrangement uses TRBV4-2 and TRBJ1-4, with D perhaps matching TRBD1 (5 bases). V was clipped by 4 bases and J by 0 bases, with 18 bases between them. The CDR3 has 18 amino acids. Germline values: CDR1 LGHNA, CDR2 YNFKEQ. The CDR3 loop is CASSRAPGRLSTNEKLFF. The CDR3, as DNA: TGTGCCAGCAGCCGCGCACCGGGACGGCTTTCAACTAATGAAAAACTGTTTTTT.

The rearrangement joins TRBV4-3 to TRBJ2-1; TRBD2 matches 8 bases. The CDR3 loop spans 13 amino acids. Per the germline V gene, CDR1 is LGHNA and CDR2 is YSLEER. Trimming took 0 bases from V and 11 from J; bases not matched to a gene: 3. The CDR3: CASSQDSGTKQFF. CDR3 nucleotide sequence: TGCGCCAGCAGCCAAGATAGCGGGACAAAGCAGTTCTTC.

This clonotype showed up many times. V and J are TRBV9 and TRBJ1-1, with a tentative D call TRBD1 (5 bases). CDR1 is SGDLS and CDR2 is YYNGEE in the germline V gene. V was trimmed by 3 bases and J by 1 base, leaving 13 bases between them. The CDR3 covers 15 residues. CDR3 region: CASSGGTATNTEAFF. DNA for the CDR3: TGTGCCAGCAGCGGGGGGACGGCGACGAACACTGAAGCTTTCTTT.

This clonotype was found a few times. The V call is TRBV24-1, the J call TRBJ2-3, with 10 bases fitting TRBD2. J gave up 6 bases and V 6 bases, and 5 bases lay outside the gene matches. Germline CDR1 KGHDR, CDR2 SFDVKD. The CDR3 totals 14 residues. CDR3 nucleotide sequence: TGTGCCACCAGTTCTAGCGGGGGATCTGATACGCAGTATTTT. Translating it yields CATSSSGGSDTQYF.

This chain uses TRBV7-9 with TRBJ2-2, with 10 bases that match TRBD2. The J segment lost 3 bases and the V segment lost 6 bases, leaving 10 bases of the junction unmatched. The germline gives CDR1 SEHNR, CDR2 FQNEAQ (reference sequence). The CDR3 spans 17 residues. The CDR3 nucleotides are TGTGCCAGCAGTCAACACCCTAGCGGGGGCTACACCGGGGAGCTGTTTTTT. Its protein product is CASSQHPSGGYTGELFF.

This clonotype was observed a few times. J is TRBJ2-6 and V is TRBV25-1; D gene uncertain. The germline gives CDR1 MGHDK, CDR2 SYGVNS. V gave up 6 bases and J gave up 0 bases, with 3 bases separating them. The length of the CDR3 is 13 residues. In DNA, the CDR3 is TGTGCCAGCAGAAGCTCTGGGGCCAACGTCCTGACTTTC. Translated, it gives CASRSSGANVLTF.

This clonotype was recorded at least ten times. This rearrangement joins TRBV7-2 to TRBJ2-1; D is unresolved. Germline assignment: CDR1 SGHTA and CDR2 FQGNSA. The CDR3 runs 14 residues. With 3 bases removed from V and 5 bases from J, the gap between germline ends came to 11 bases. The CDR3 bases are TGTGCCAGCAGCTTTGGTGGCGCGAACAATGAGCAGTTCTTC. Residues: CASSFGGANNEQFF.